What follows are 19 T cell receptor beta chains derived from one specimen sequenced in a study of cytomegalovirus exposure and HLA in healthy donors. A multiplex PCR was run with 60 Vbeta primers and 13 Jbeta primers. Assay used: immunoSEQ multiplex PCR; TCRdb lists only in-frame clones, some missing. The sample lists about 120,000 clones, 70% to 80% occurring once. Material for sequencing was PBMCs. These receptors were taken from a woman aged 35 to 49 in good health and CMV-seropositive.

This clone appeared many times. The chain has TRBV5-4 and TRBJ1-2, with 9 bases aligning to TRBD1. The V and J ends lost 1 base and 7 bases, in that order; junction bases with no gene match: 8. Germline assignment: CDR1 SGHNT and CDR2 YYREEE (reference sequence). The CDR3 consists of 15 residues. The CDR3 sequence: CASSLSDRGAVGYTF. The CDR3 nucleotides are TGTGCCAGCAGCTTGAGCGACAGGGGGGCGGTTGGCTACACCTTC. The full variable domain, with the rest looked up from reference TRBV5-4 and TRBJ1-2, is ETGVTQSPTHLIKTRGQQVTLRCSSQSGHNTVSWYQQALGQGPQFIFQYYREEENGRGNFPPRFSGLQFPNYSSELNVNALELDDSALYLCASSLSDRGAVGYTFGSGTRLTVV.

V and J are TRBV5-4 and TRBJ2-2; D is uncertain. With 4 bases removed from V and 6 bases from J, the gap between germline ends came to 7 bases. This CDR3 is built from 12 residues. Germline CDR1 SGHNT, CDR2 YYREEE (reference sequence). The CDR3 DNA reads as TGTGCCAGCAGCGGCTTGTCCGGGGAGCTGTTTTTT. Protein sequence: CASSGLSGELFF.

This chain uses TRBV5-1 with TRBJ2-2; 8 positions agree with TRBD1. Germline V lookup: CDR1 SGHRS, CDR2 YFSETQ. This CDR3 is built from 16 residues. Losses at the gene ends were 2 bases for V and 4 bases for J; bases not matched to a gene: 7. CDR3 loop: CASSFQGALGTGELFF. CDR3 sequence (DNA): TGCGCCAGCAGCTTCCAGGGGGCTTTAGGCACCGGGGAGCTGTTTTTT.

This chain links TRBV5-6 with TRBJ2-3, with 9 bases that match TRBD2. Trimming cost V 3 bases and J 0 bases; bases outside gene matches: 2. Germline assignment: CDR1 SGHDT and CDR2 YYEEEE. The CDR3 covers 15 residues. CDR3 residues: CASSSAGGSTDTQYF. The DNA of the CDR3 is TGTGCCAGCAGCTCGGCGGGGGGGAGCACAGATACGCAGTATTTT.

V gene TRBV9 combines with J gene TRBJ1-4; TRBD1 matches 11 bases. This CDR3 region has 15 residues. Germline V lookup: CDR1 SGDLS, CDR2 YYNGEE. Losses at the gene ends were 4 bases for V and 4 bases for J; bases not matched to a gene: 3. The CDR3 loop reads CASSPGTGGNEKLFF. The CDR3, as DNA: TGTGCCAGCAGCCCCGGGACAGGGGGTAATGAAAAACTGTTTTTT.

The chain employs TRBV27 and TRBJ2-7; TRBD1 matches 8 bases. The germline CDR1 and CDR2 sequences are MNHEY and SMNVEV (reference sequence). The CDR3 has 14 residues. V shed 3 bases and J 5 bases; nucleotides not matched to a gene: 6. The CDR3 loop reads CASSLHRGLDEQYF. The CDR3 DNA reads as TGTGCCAGCAGTTTGCACAGGGGGTTGGACGAGCAGTACTTC.

The chain couples TRBV19 to TRBJ2-1; 10 bases map to TRBD1. The CDR3 contains 15 residues. The junction had 5 bases not matched to a gene; V was cut back by 6 bases and J by 3 bases. Germline V gene lookup returns CDR1 LNHDA and CDR2 SQIVND (reference sequence). The CDR3 loop is CASRKGTGVYNEQFF. The CDR3 coding sequence is TGTGCCAGTAGAAAGGGGACAGGGGTCTACAATGAGCAGTTCTTC.

This clone was seen more than once but under ten times. CDR3 region: CASSFTGDYGYTF. CDR3 coding DNA: TGTGCCAGCAGTTTCACCGGGGACTATGGCTACACCTTC. The rearrangement joins TRBV27 to TRBJ1-2, with D unresolved. Germline-derived CDR1 and CDR2 are MNHEY and SMNVEV (reference sequence). Trimming pared 3 bases from V and 3 bases from J, leaving 8 bases between. CDR3 length equals 13 residues.

The rearrangement uses TRBV4-2 and TRBJ1-4; a weak D match, TRBD1 (5 bases). The V end lost 2 bases, the J end lost 4 bases, and 14 bases lay between the germline ends. This CDR3 has 16 amino acids. The germline V gene encodes CDR1 LGHNA and CDR2 YNFKEQ. The chain's CDR3 is CASSQLLQGYNEKLFF. The CDR3 coding sequence is TGTGCCAGCAGCCAACTCTTGCAGGGATATAATGAAAAACTGTTTTTT.

Worth noting for this clone: A read error may produce the germline difference seen at one junction end. The V gene is TRBV4-1, the J gene TRBJ2-7; 7 bases fit TRBD2. The CDR3 is 15 residues long. Germline V gives CDR1 MGHRA, CDR2 YSYEKL. The CDR3 reads CASRQGEGGSYEQYF. In DNA form, the CDR3 reads TGCGCCAGCAGACAAGGGGAGGGAGGTTCCTACGAGCAGTACTTC.

This chain connects TRBV16 to TRBJ1-1; the D gene is possibly TRBD1 (6 bases). The CDR3 has 15 amino acids. Germline values: CDR1 KGHSY, CDR2 FQNENV. V was cut by 3 bases and J by 2 bases, with 13 bases left in between. The CDR3, as DNA: TGTGCCAGCAGCCACTTAGGACAGATAAACACTGAAGCTTTCTTT. It yields the protein CASSHLGQINTEAFF.

This sequence joins TRBV7-8 and TRBJ1-4; D is uncertain. V lost 3 bases and J lost 7, with 12 bases in between. The CDR3 extends over 14 amino acids. CDR1 and CDR2 (germline): SGHVS, FQNEAQ. CDR3 region: CASSFGVGLEKLFF. The CDR3 DNA follows: TGTGCCAGCAGCTTCGGGGTAGGGCTTGAAAAACTGTTTTTT. Together with reference TRBV7-8 and TRBJ1-4, the CDR3 gives the full variable domain: GAGVSQSPRYKVAKRGQDVALRCDPISGHVSLFWYQQALGQGPEFLTYFQNEAQLDKSGLPSDRFFAERPEGSVSTLKIQRTQQEDSAVYLCASSFGVGLEKLFFGSGTQLSVL.

The chain is built from TRBV7-9 and TRBJ1-2, with a weak D call TRBD1 (6 bases). V lost 6 bases, J lost 2 bases, and 10 bases lay in between. CDR1 is SEHNR and CDR2 is FQNEAQ in the germline V gene (reference sequence). This CDR3 has 13 residues. CDR3 nucleotides: TGTGCCAGCAGACCGACAGGAAACTATGGCTACACCTTC. It codes for CASRPTGNYGYTF.

The gene calls are TRBV6-1 and TRBJ2-5; 7 bases map to TRBD2. The length of the CDR3 is 14 residues. With V trimmed by 4 bases and J by 5 bases, 7 bases remained unmatched. CDR1 is MNHNS and CDR2 is SASEGT in the germline V gene. The CDR3 sequence is CASSAGTGGETQYF. For the CDR3, the DNA is TGTGCCAGCAGTGCCGGGACCGGGGGGGAGACCCAGTACTTC.

J is TRBJ2-1 and V is TRBV7-9; TRBD1 might be the D (6 bases). The germline V gene encodes CDR1 SEHNR and CDR2 FQNEAQ (reference sequence). The CDR3 is 10 amino acids. Trimming stripped 10 bases from V and 7 bases from J, with 8 bases between. The CDR3 DNA follows: TGTGCCACCCAGGGGAATGAGCAGTTCTTC. Its translation is CATQGNEQFF. The complete variable domain, with remaining parts taken from reference TRBV7-9 and TRBJ2-1, reads DTGVSQNPRHKITKRGQNVTFRCDPISEHNRLYWYRQTLGQGPEFLTYFQNEAQLEKSRLLSDRFSAERPKGSFSTLEIQRTEQGDSAMYLCATQGNEQFFGPGTRLTVL.

This sequence joins TRBV27 and TRBJ1-2; D may be TRBD1 (5 bases). Trimming pared 3 bases from V and 4 bases from J, leaving 12 bases between. The CDR3 extends over 14 amino acids. Germline lookup yields CDR1 MNHEY and CDR2 SMNVEV (reference sequence). The CDR3 coding sequence is TGTGCCAGCAGTTTCGGGGGTAAGGGCTATGGCTACACCTTC. Protein product: CASSFGGKGYGYTF.

The genes are TRBV7-8 and TRBJ1-1, with 8 bases fitting TRBD1. Germline-derived CDR1 and CDR2 are SGHVS and FQNEAQ. With V trimmed by 5 bases and J by 1 base, 6 bases remained unmatched. The CDR3 is 15 residues long. The CDR3 spells CASSPTTGENTEAFF. The CDR3, as DNA: TGTGCCAGCAGCCCCACGACAGGGGAGAACACTGAAGCTTTCTTT.

A remark on this clone: Other DNA sequences within the sample encode an identical CDR3. J is TRBJ1-1 and V is TRBV11-3; D not certain. The germline V and J ends were trimmed by 3 bases and 4 bases, with 9 bases remaining between them. CDR1 is SGHNT and CDR2 is YENEEA in the germline V gene. CDR3 length: 13 residues. The CDR3 DNA reads as TGTGCCAGCAGCTTGGAGGGAGGCACTGAAGCTTTCTTT. Protein: CASSLEGGTEAFF.

The chain uses TRBV30 and TRBJ2-6; 12 bases are shared with TRBD1. This CDR3 is built from 18 residues. V lost 0 bases and J lost 2; bases outside the gene matches: 5. Per germline, CDR1 GTSNPN and CDR2 SVGIG (reference sequence). This CDR3 is CAWSVRDRGRTGANVLTF. CDR3 bases: TGTGCCTGGAGTGTCAGGGACAGGGGGCGGACTGGGGCCAACGTCCTGACTTTC. The full variable domain, its missing parts supplied by reference TRBV30 and TRBJ2-6, is SQTIHQWPATLVQPVGSPLSLECTVEGTSNPNLYWYRQAAGRGLQLLFYSVGIGQISSEVPQNLSASRPQDRQFILSSKKLLLSDSGFYLCAWSVRDRGRTGANVLTFGAGSRLTVL.